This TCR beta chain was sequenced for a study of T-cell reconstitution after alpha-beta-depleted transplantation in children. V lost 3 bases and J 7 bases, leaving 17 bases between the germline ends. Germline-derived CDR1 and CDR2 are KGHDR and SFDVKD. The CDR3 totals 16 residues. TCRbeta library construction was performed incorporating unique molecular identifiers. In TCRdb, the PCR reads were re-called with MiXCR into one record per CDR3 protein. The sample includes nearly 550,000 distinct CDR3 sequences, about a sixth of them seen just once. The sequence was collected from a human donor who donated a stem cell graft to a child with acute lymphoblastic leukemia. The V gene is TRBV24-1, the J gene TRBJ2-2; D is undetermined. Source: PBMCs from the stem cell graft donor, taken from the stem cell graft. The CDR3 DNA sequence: TGTGCCACCAGTGATCCCGTTGCCGGGCTACGCGGGGAGCTGTTTTTT. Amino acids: CATSDPVAGLRGELFF.